This T cell receptor beta chain came from a study of T-cell memory formation after mild COVID-19. Constant-segment primers and 5'RACE yielded cDNA libraries for TCR alpha and TCR beta, each carrying sample barcodes and UMIs. TCRdb processed the 5' RACE reads anew with MiXCR; each CDR3 protein has one entry. The data hold almost 35,000 distinct CDR3 sequences, with approximately 8.3% observed a single time. Within the sample, this clonotype is medium-sized. Antigen unknown. Study conclusions and caveats: Pre-infection memory harbored some responding clones, suggesting cross-reactive memory joined.

This receptor was identified in a man aged 18-30 years who had mild COVID-19 (a few samples of this study predate the infection). Cell type and time point are not known. Sequencing was carried out using PBMCs or a T cell subset sorted from them (not recorded which).

The CDR3 spells CASSSGTSQVTQYF. CDR3 nucleotides: TGCGCCAGCAGCTCCGGGACTTCTCAGGTCACGCAGTATTTT. The rearrangement links TRBV5-1 to TRBJ2-3; D may be TRBD2 (6 bases). The V end lost 3 bases, the J end lost 9 bases, and 17 bases lay between the germline ends. Per the germline V gene, CDR1 is SGHRS and CDR2 is YFSETQ. This CDR3 is 14 amino acids long.